The subject of this entry is one T cell receptor beta chain. This sample stems from a study of shared T cell receptors in the human thymus. The CDR3 loop spans 16 amino acids. From germline, CDR1 is SGHAT and CDR2 FQNNGV. J was trimmed by 5 bases and V by 1 base; bases with no gene match: 9. Sequencing used immunoSEQ multiplex PCR; TCRdb keeps in-frame clones, though not all of them. Of about 710,000 clones listed, about 90% are singletons. These data also featured in a second study, about human thymus T cells. That report notes: Thymus pieces cut out during corrective heart surgery were the tissue that was used.

The chain uses TRBV11-2 and TRBJ2-7; 9 bases fit TRBD2. This TCR derives from a boy under three years old with a congenital heart defect. Material: thymocytes. The CDR3 region is CASSLGREGRGDEQYF. As DNA, the CDR3 is TGTGCCAGCAGCTTAGGGCGGGAGGGCCGAGGGGACGAGCAGTACTTC.